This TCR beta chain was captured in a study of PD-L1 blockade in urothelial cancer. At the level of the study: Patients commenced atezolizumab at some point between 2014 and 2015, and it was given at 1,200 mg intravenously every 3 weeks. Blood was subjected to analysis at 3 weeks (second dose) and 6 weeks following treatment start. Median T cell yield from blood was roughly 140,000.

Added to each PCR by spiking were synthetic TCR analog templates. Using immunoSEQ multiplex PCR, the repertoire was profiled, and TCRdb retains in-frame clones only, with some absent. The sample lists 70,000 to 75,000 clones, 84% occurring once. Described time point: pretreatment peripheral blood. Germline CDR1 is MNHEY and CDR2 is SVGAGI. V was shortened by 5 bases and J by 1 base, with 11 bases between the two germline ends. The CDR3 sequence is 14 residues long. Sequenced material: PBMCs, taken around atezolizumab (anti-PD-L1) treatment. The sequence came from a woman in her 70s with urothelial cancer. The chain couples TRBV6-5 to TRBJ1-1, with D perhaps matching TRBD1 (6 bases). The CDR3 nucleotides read TGTGCCAGCAGTCTACAGGGCTGGAACACTGAAGCTTTCTTT. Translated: CASSLQGWNTEAFF.